This TCR beta chain originates from a study of cytotoxic CD8 clonotypes in ibrutinib-treated CLL. The data were produced by immunoSEQ multiplex PCR, yet TCRdb's version contains in-frame clones alone and is incomplete. The table includes about 300,000 clones, approximately 67% detected once. The count of this clone is one. Approximately 2 micrograms of genomic DNA came from cryopreserved PBMCs for TCR beta libraries. CDR3 length: 15 amino acids. Looked up from germline, CDR1 is LNHNV and CDR2 is YYDKDF (reference sequence). V shed 1 base and J shed 3 bases, with 10 bases lying between them. The chain combines TRBV15 with TRBJ2-4, with D possibly TRBD2 on 6 matching bases. The specimen comprised PBMCs, sampled after 36 months of ibrutinib treatment. The receptor's source is a human donor with chronic lymphocytic leukemia. The chain's CDR3 is CATSRGGGDKNIQYF. The CDR3 DNA sequence: TGTGCCACCAGCAGAGGGGGAGGTGACAAAAACATTCAGTACTTC.